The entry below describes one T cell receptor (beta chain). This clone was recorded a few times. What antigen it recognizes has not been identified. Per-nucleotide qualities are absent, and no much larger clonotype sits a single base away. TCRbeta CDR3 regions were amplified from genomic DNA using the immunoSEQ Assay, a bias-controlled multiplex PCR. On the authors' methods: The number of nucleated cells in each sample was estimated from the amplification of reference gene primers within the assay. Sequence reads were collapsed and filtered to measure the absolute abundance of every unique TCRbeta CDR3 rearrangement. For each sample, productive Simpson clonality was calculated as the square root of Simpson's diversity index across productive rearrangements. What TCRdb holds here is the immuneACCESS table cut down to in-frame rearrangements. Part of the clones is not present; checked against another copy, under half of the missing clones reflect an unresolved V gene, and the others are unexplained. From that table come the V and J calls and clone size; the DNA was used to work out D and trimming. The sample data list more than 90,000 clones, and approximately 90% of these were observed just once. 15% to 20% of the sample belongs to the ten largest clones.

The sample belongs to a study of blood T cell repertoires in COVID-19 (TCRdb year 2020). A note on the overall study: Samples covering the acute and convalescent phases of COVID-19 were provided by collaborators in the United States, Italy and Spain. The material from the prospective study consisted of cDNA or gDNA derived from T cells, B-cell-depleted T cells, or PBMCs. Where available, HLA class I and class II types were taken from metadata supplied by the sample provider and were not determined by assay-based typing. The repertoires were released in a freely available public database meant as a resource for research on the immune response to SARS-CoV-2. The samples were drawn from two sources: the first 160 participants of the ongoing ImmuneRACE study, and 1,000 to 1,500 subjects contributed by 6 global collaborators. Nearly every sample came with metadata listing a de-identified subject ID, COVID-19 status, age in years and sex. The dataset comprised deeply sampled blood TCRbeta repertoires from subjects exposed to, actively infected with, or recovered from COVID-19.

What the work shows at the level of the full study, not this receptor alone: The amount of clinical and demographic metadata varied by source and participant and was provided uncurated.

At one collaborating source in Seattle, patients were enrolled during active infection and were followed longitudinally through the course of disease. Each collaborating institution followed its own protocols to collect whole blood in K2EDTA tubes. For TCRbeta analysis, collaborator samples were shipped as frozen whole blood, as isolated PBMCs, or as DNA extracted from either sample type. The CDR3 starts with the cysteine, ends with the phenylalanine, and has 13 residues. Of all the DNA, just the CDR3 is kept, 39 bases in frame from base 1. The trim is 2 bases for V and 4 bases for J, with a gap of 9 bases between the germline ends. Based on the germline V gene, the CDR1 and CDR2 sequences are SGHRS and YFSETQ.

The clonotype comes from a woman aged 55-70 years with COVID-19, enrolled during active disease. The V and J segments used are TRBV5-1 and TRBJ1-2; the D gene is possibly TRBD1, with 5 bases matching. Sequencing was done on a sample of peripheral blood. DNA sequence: TGCGCCAGCAGCTTTGACAGAACCTATGGCTACACCTTC. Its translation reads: CASSFDRTYGYTF.